This TCR beta chain was retrieved from a study of T cell responses to AZD1222 COVID-19 vaccine. CDR3 size: 15 residues. Germline lookup yields CDR1 MNHEY and CDR2 SVGAGI. V gave up 8 bases and J gave up 6 bases, with 22 bases separating them. Concerning this clone: No antigen is known for it.

The study, taken as a whole, reports: Mostly white British, mostly female donors; authors suggested clonal diversity may be underestimated. Dominant at 160-218 and 743-854, vaccine-associated CD4 TCRs also spanned spike.

Second doses at about 4 or about 12 weeks were pooled. Assay: immunoSEQ multiplex PCR; the TCRdb copy retains only in-frame clones and omits some. This table holds about 88,000 clones, 90% found once. The chain combines TRBV6-5 with TRBJ1-2; possible D gene TRBD1, 5 bases. Sequences were derived from peripheral blood, sampled 28 days after the second AZD1222 dose. This TCR came from an adult who received the AZD1222 COVID-19 vaccine. The CDR3 nucleotides are TGTGCCAGCGATTCCAGGGAAGGGCGGATGAATGGCTACACCTTC. Amino acids: CASDSREGRMNGYTF.